A single sample gave rise to the 24 T cell receptor beta chains below, sequenced in a study of blood T cell repertoires in COVID-19. Here immunoSEQ multiplex PCR was the method, and the copy in TCRdb shows in-frame clones only, minus some. The repertoire includes around 220,000 clones, 84% of them detected once, and approximately 20% sits in the top ten. Sequencing used peripheral blood. The receptors stem from a man aged 25 to 40 with active or convalescent COVID-19.

The CDR3 spells CASRLDQRGYNEQFF. CDR3 DNA: TGTGCAAGTCGCTTAGACCAGCGGGGCTACAATGAGCAGTTCTTC. The J gene is TRBJ2-1, the V gene TRBV12-2; the D call of TRBD2 is as the table states it, not checked on the DNA. TRBV12-2 is a pseudogene. The CDR3 extends over 15 amino acids.

This chain joins TRBV27 and TRBJ1-5; TRBD1 agrees at 10 bases. This CDR3 is built from 15 residues. Trimming cost V 3 bases and J 2 bases; bases outside gene matches: 1. CDR1 and CDR2 (germline): MNHEY, SMNVEV (reference sequence). The CDR3 loop reads CASSFGTGGNQPQHF. As DNA, the CDR3 is TGTGCCAGCAGTTTCGGGACAGGGGGCAATCAGCCCCAGCATTTT.

This chain uses TRBV28 with TRBJ2-3; TRBD1 matches 7 bases. The V segment lost 6 bases and the J segment 2 bases; nucleotides outside the gene matches: 8. CDR1 MDHEN and CDR2 SYDVKM come from the germline V gene. The CDR3 has 15 amino acids. The CDR3, as DNA: TGTGCCAGCAGCCAACCGGGGACAGCCACAGATACGCAGTATTTT. Residues: CASSQPGTATDTQYF.

V usage is TRBV3-1 (or the pseudogene TRBV3-2) and J usage is TRBJ2-3, with TRBD2 identical over 8 bases. The ends lost 2 bases at V and 6 bases at J; junction bases unmatched: 19. CDR3 length equals 19 residues. Germline V gene lookup returns CDR1 LGHDT and CDR2 YNNKEL (reference sequence). The CDR3: CASSQWGASSGSSPDTQYF. DNA for the CDR3: TGTGCCAGCAGCCAATGGGGGGCTTCTAGCGGGTCGTCCCCGGATACGCAGTATTTT.

The V call is TRBV19, the J call TRBJ2-5; a possible D gene is TRBD2 (5 bases). This CDR3 has 14 residues. Per the germline V gene, CDR1 is LNHDA and CDR2 is SQIVND (reference sequence). The V gene lost 7 bases and the J gene lost 0 bases, with 12 bases spanning the gap. CDR3 protein: CASNTRRNQETQYF. CDR3 nucleotides: TGTGCCAGTAACACCCGGAGGAACCAAGAGACCCAGTACTTC.

The chain recombines TRBV9 with TRBJ1-2; 9 nucleotides match TRBD1. The CDR3 extends over 14 amino acids. Germline CDR1 SGDLS, CDR2 YYNGEE. The J segment lost 6 bases and the V segment lost 0 bases, leaving 3 bases of the junction unmatched. DNA of the CDR3: TGTGCCAGCAGCGTAGGGGACAGGGACGATGGCTACACCTTC. Its protein is CASSVGDRDDGYTF.

The CDR3 DNA follows: TGTGCCAGCAGTGGGGGAGCGGGCATAGCCTACGAGCAGTACTTC. Its protein is CASSGGAGIAYEQYF. The chain carries TRBV2 and TRBJ2-7, with D perhaps TRBD2 (6 bases). Between the trimmed V and J ends, which lost 4 bases and 2 bases, there was a span of 15 bases. CDR3 length equals 15 residues. From germline, CDR1 is SNHLY and CDR2 FYNNEI.

The chain uses TRBV4-3 and TRBJ1-1; D may be TRBD1 (6 bases). V gave up 3 bases and J gave up 4 bases, with 9 bases separating them. From germline, CDR1 is LGHNA and CDR2 YSLEER. This CDR3 region has 13 residues. Here the CDR3 DNA reads TGCGCCAGCAGCCAGTTCAGGGGCACTGAAGCTTTCTTT. It translates to CASSQFRGTEAFF.

This chain uses TRBV7-9 with TRBJ1-4; 8 bases align to TRBD1. From germline, CDR1 is SEHNR and CDR2 FQNEAQ (reference sequence). This CDR3 is 14 amino acids long. J was trimmed by 8 bases and V by 3 bases; bases with no gene match: 5. CDR3 amino acids: CASSFGQGFEKLFF. The DNA for the CDR3 is TGTGCCAGCAGCTTTGGACAGGGTTTCGAAAAACTGTTTTTT.

The chain links TRBV13 to TRBJ1-6; D not resolved. The CDR3 is 17 amino acids. V lost 1 base to trimming and J lost 7 bases, with 17 bases between them. Germline assignment: CDR1 PRHDT and CDR2 FYEKMQ (reference sequence). CDR3 amino acids: CASSLVPLLNPNSPLHF. The CDR3 bases are TGTGCCAGCAGCTTAGTTCCCCTCCTAAACCCCAATTCACCCCTCCACTTT.

V and J are TRBV11-2 and TRBJ2-7, with D possibly matching TRBD2 (7 bases). Trimming removed 4 bases from V and 3 bases from J, with 13 bases in between. The length of the CDR3 is 14 residues. The germline V gene encodes CDR1 SGHAT and CDR2 FQNNGV. CDR3 DNA: TGTGCCAGCAGCTCGAGGGGGGGCGTCTACGAGCAGTACTTC. Its translation is CASSSRGGVYEQYF.

The CDR3 here is CASSSPGGIGTEAFF. CDR3 nucleotides: TGTGCCAGCAGTTCCCCGGGAGGGATTGGTACTGAAGCTTTCTTT. The chain is built from TRBV27 and TRBJ1-1; D unclear. Germline loops: CDR1 MNHEY, CDR2 SMNVEV (reference sequence). Trimming pared 4 bases from V and 5 bases from J, leaving 17 bases between. This CDR3 has 15 residues.

J is TRBJ2-3 and V is TRBV20-1; 11 bases line up with TRBD2. This CDR3 comprises 16 residues. V was pared by 3 bases and J by 6 bases, with 11 bases of the junction left unmatched. From germline, CDR1 is DFQATT and CDR2 SNEGSKA (reference sequence). CDR3 region: CSASALAGGRGDTQYF. The CDR3 DNA follows: TGCAGTGCTAGTGCTCTAGCGGGGGGAAGGGGGGATACGCAGTATTTT.

The CDR3 nucleotides are TGTGCCAGTAGTATAGCCGACAGCTACGAGCAGTACTTC. Its translation is CASSIADSYEQYF. The genes are TRBV19 and TRBJ2-7; D is possibly TRBD1 (5 bases). The CDR3 is 13 amino acids. Germline V gene data show CDR1 as LNHDA and CDR2 as SQIVND (reference sequence). V lost 1 base and J lost 3, with 7 bases in between.

CDR3 loop: CASSQDSYTAPYF. The CDR3, as DNA: TGTGCCAGCAGCCAAGATTCTTACACCGCCCCGTACTTC. The chain links TRBV3-1 (or the pseudogene TRBV3-2) to TRBJ2-5; D is uncertain. Germline values: CDR1 LGHDT, CDR2 YNNKEL (reference sequence). This CDR3 is 13 amino acids long. V lost 0 bases and J lost 13, with 15 bases in between.

The gene calls are TRBV6-5 and TRBJ1-4; 9 positions agree with TRBD1. V was pared by 6 bases and J by 5 bases, with 7 bases of the junction left unmatched. This CDR3 has 15 residues. The V gene's germline CDR1 is MNHEY and CDR2 SVGAGI. Here the CDR3 DNA reads TGTGCCAGCAGCCAACTTGGGACAGGGAATGAAAAACTGTTTTTT. Translating it yields CASSQLGTGNEKLFF.

The sample holds one count of this clone. This rearrangement joins TRBV7-9 to TRBJ2-2, with 7 bases fitting TRBD2. After removal of 8 bases from V and 6 bases from J, the junction contained 0 bases not matched to a gene. Germline CDR1 SEHNR, CDR2 FQNEAQ (reference sequence). The CDR3 is 11 residues long. CDR3 in amino acids: CASRGAGELFF. In DNA, the CDR3 is TGTGCCAGCCGGGGGGCCGGGGAGCTGTTTTTT.

This clone was observed a single time. The genes are TRBV19 and TRBJ2-5; 9 bases are shared with TRBD1. CDR3 length: 14 amino acids. Germline CDR1 is LNHDA and CDR2 is SQIVND (reference sequence). The ends lost 9 bases at V and 2 bases at J; junction bases unmatched: 7. The CDR3 DNA follows: TGTGCCAGCACCGGGACAGGGCGGCAAGAGACCCAGTACTTC. Translation gives CASTGTGRQETQYF. The whole variable domain, filled in from reference TRBV19 and TRBJ2-5, reads DGGITQSPKYLFRKEGQNVTLSCEQNLNHDAMYWYRQDPGQGLRLIYYSQIVNDFQKGDIAEGYSVSREKKESFPLTVTSAQKNPTAFYLCASTGTGRQETQYFGPGTRLLVL.

The chain links TRBV5-1 to TRBJ1-3; the D gene is possibly TRBD1 (5 bases). V was clipped by 4 bases and J by 2 bases, with 16 bases between them. CDR1 SGHRS and CDR2 YFSETQ come from the germline V gene. The CDR3 is 16 residues long. DNA for the CDR3: TGCGCCAGCAGCCTCGGCTCCCGACAGCCTGGAAACACCATATATTTT. Encoded protein: CASSLGSRQPGNTIYF.

This clone showed up just a few times. This chain joins TRBV6-4 and TRBJ2-7, with 7 nucleotides matching TRBD2. Germline lookup yields CDR1 MRHNA and CDR2 SNTAGT. The CDR3 contains 13 residues. Trimming removed 7 bases from V and 6 bases from J; junction bases left unmatched: 9. The CDR3 spells CASIKGLPCEQYF. CDR3 nucleotide sequence: TGTGCCAGCATCAAGGGACTACCGTGCGAGCAGTACTTC.

The chain combines TRBV18 with TRBJ2-1; 9 bases fit TRBD2. After removal of 4 bases from V and 1 base from J, the junction contained 17 bases not matched to a gene. This CDR3 has 20 residues. From germline, CDR1 is KGHSH and CDR2 LQKENI. Written as DNA, the CDR3 is TGTGCCAGCTCACGTGCGAGCGGGAGGACTCAGGGCCTTTCCTACAATGAGCAGTTCTTC. Translating it yields CASSRASGRTQGLSYNEQFF.

This chain links TRBV5-1 with TRBJ2-2; 12 bases line up with TRBD2. The junction had 6 bases not matched to a gene; V was cut back by 2 bases and J by 4 bases. The germline V gene has CDR1 SGHRS and CDR2 YFSETQ. This CDR3 is 17 amino acids long. The DNA for the CDR3 is TGCGCCAGCAGCTTAAGGACTAGCGGGACCTCCACCGGGGAGCTGTTTTTT. Translation: CASSLRTSGTSTGELFF.

A single count supports this clone. The rearrangement joins TRBV6-6 to TRBJ1-6, with 7 positions matching TRBD1. There are 15 residues in the CDR3. Germline CDR1 MNHNY, CDR2 SVGAGI (reference sequence). Trimming took 5 bases from V and 7 from J; bases not matched to a gene: 8. CDR3 in amino acids: CASSPPTGRNSPLHF. CDR3 in DNA: TGTGCCAGCAGTCCCCCGACAGGGAGGAATTCACCCCTCCACTTT.

J is TRBJ1-2 and V is TRBV18; 7 positions match TRBD1. Trimming at V came to 0 bases and at J to 6 bases, leaving 4 bases not matched to a gene. The germline V gene has CDR1 KGHSH and CDR2 LQKENI. This CDR3 contains 14 residues. The CDR3 loop is CASSPPGTENGYTF. The CDR3 coding sequence is TGTGCCAGCTCACCACCTGGGACAGAGAATGGCTACACCTTC.